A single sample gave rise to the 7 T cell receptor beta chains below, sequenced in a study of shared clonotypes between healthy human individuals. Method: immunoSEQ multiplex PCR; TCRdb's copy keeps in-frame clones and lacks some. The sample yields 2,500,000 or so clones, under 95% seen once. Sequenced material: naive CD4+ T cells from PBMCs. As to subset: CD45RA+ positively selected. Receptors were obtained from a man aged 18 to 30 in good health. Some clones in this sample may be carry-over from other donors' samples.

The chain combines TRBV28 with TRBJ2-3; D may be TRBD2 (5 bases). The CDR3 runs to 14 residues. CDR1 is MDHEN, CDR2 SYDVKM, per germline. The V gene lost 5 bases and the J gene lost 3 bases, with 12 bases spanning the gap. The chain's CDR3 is CASSLRTLTDTQYF. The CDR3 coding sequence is TGTGCCAGCAGTCTAAGGACTTTAACAGATACGCAGTATTTT.

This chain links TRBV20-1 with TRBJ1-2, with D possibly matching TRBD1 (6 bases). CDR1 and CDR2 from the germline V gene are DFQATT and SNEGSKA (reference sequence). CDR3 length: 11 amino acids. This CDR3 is CRWGPSNGYTF. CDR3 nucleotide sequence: TGCAGATGGGGGCCTTCTAATGGCTACACCTTC.

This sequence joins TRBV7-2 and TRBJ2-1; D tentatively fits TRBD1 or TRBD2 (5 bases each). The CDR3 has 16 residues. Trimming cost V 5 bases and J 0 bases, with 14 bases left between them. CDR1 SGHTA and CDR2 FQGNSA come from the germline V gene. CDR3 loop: CASSTRGTSSYNEQFF. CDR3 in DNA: TGTGCCAGCAGCACCCGTGGGACCTCCTCCTACAATGAGCAGTTCTTC.

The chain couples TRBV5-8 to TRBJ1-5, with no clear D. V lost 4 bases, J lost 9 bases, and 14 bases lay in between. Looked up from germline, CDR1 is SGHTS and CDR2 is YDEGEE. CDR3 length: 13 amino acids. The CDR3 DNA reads TGTGCCAGCAGCGGCTACAGCGGGTGGCCCCAGCATTTT. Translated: CASSGYSGWPQHF.

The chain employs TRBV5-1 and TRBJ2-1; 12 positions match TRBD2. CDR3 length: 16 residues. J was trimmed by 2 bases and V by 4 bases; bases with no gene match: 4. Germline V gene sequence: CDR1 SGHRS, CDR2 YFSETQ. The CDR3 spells CASSIGLAGPYNEQFF. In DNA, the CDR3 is TGCGCCAGCAGCATCGGACTAGCGGGGCCCTACAATGAGCAGTTCTTC.

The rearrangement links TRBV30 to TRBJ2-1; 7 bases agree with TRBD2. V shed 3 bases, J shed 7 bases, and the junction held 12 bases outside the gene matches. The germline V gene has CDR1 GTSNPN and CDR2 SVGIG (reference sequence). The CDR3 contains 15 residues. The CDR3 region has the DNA TGTGCCTGGAGCCCCCCGGGGGGACCGGGGAATGAGCAGTTCTTC. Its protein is CAWSPPGGPGNEQFF.

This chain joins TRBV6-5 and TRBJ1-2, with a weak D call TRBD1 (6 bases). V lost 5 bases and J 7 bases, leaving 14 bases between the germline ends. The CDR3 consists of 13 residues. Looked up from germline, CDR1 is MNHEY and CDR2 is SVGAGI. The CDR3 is CASSKTGGSGYTF. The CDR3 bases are TGTGCCAGCAGTAAGACAGGTGGATCTGGCTACACCTTC.